The 25 T cell receptor beta chains presented below share a single source sample, sequenced in a study of T cell responses to AZD1222 COVID-19 vaccine. Sequencing was performed with immunoSEQ multiplex PCR; in TCRdb, only in-frame clones are kept and a portion is missing. This sample carries about 150,000 clones, around 88% of them seen once, and the ten largest clones take roughly 16%. This material consisted of peripheral blood, taken on day 0 of AZD1222 vaccination. The origin of the receptors is an adult in good health.

This clone occurred a few times. The chain employs TRBV2 and TRBJ1-5, with D hard to call. Germline CDR1 SNHLY, CDR2 FYNNEI. This CDR3 spans 13 amino acids. Trimming shortened V by 2 bases and J by 4 bases, and 6 bases separated the two germline ends. DNA of the CDR3: TGTGCCAGCAGTGAAACGTTTAATCAGCCCCAGCATTTT. This codes for CASSETFNQPQHF.

The chain has TRBV9 and TRBJ1-2; 9 bases match TRBD1. The CDR3 loop spans 16 amino acids. Losses at the gene ends were 0 bases for V and 4 bases for J; bases not matched to a gene: 7. Germline assignment: CDR1 SGDLS and CDR2 YYNGEE. Here the CDR3 DNA reads TGTGCCAGCAGCGTAGCTACCGGGACAGGGATCTATGGCTACACCTTC. Residues: CASSVATGTGIYGYTF.

V and J are TRBV6-5 and TRBJ2-7; 10 nucleotides line up with TRBD1. Germline assignment: CDR1 MNHEY and CDR2 SVGAGI. The CDR3 length is 14 residues. Trimming cost V 7 bases and J 4 bases; bases outside gene matches: 7. The CDR3 DNA follows: TGTGCCAGCACCTTTCGGACAGGGGGTTACGAGCAGTACTTC. Its protein is CASTFRTGGYEQYF.

V and J are TRBV7-9 and TRBJ2-7, with D tentatively TRBD1 (5 bases). Germline loops: CDR1 SEHNR, CDR2 FQNEAQ (reference sequence). With 3 bases removed from V and 4 bases from J, the gap between germline ends came to 7 bases. There are 12 residues in the CDR3. DNA for the CDR3: TGTGCCAGCAGCTTGACAGCATACGAGCAGTACTTC. This encodes CASSLTAYEQYF.

The chain is built from TRBV3-1 (or the pseudogene TRBV3-2) and TRBJ1-2; 7 bases are shared with TRBD1. V dropped 1 base and J dropped 7; count of bases not matched to a gene: 6. Germline V gene sequence: CDR1 LGHDT, CDR2 YNNKEL (reference sequence). The CDR3 covers 14 residues. The CDR3 DNA follows: TGTGCCAGCAGCCAAGGATCCCACAGGGGTGGCTACACCTTC. This encodes CASSQGSHRGGYTF.

V is TRBV18 and J is TRBJ1-5; 7 bases agree with TRBD1. Unmatched junction bases numbered 9, after V lost 3 bases and J lost 1 base. The V gene's germline CDR1 is KGHSH and CDR2 LQKENI. The CDR3 spans 17 residues. In DNA form, the CDR3 reads TGTGCCAGCTCACCGCGACAGGGTTTCAGCAGCAATCAGCCCCAGCATTTT. Translated, it gives CASSPRQGFSSNQPQHF. The variable domain in full, completed from reference TRBV18 and TRBJ1-5, reads NAGVMQNPRHLVRRRGQEARLRCSPMKGHSHVYWYRQLPEEGLKFMVYLQKENIIDESGMPKERFSAEFPKEGPSILRIQQVVRGDSAAYFCASSPRQGFSSNQPQHFGDGTRLSIL.

V gene TRBV5-1 combines with J gene TRBJ2-1, with 7 bases that match TRBD2. The CDR3 has 16 amino acids. J gave up 3 bases and V 1 base, and 7 bases lay outside the gene matches. CDR1 and CDR2 from the germline V gene are SGHRS and YFSETQ. The CDR3 coding sequence is TGCGCCAGCAGCTTGACCCAGCGGGGAATCTACAATGAGCAGTTCTTC. Protein product: CASSLTQRGIYNEQFF.

A single count supports this clone. This rearrangement joins TRBV19 to TRBJ2-1, with TRBD2 matching over 9 bases. The junction had 4 bases not matched to a gene; V was cut back by 9 bases and J by 4 bases. The CDR3 has 13 amino acids. Looked up from germline, CDR1 is LNHDA and CDR2 is SQIVND (reference sequence). The CDR3 loop reads CARRGGRYNEQFF. CDR3 DNA: TGTGCCAGGCGGGGGGGCCGGTACAATGAGCAGTTCTTC.

This clone was recorded a few times. The chain links TRBV7-2 to TRBJ2-7; TRBD1 matches at 9 bases. Germline V gene lookup returns CDR1 SGHTA and CDR2 FQGNSA. V lost 2 bases and J lost 5; bases outside the gene matches: 10. The CDR3 has 16 residues. The CDR3 here is CASSLTTGTGRNEQYF. The DNA of the CDR3 is TGTGCCAGCAGCTTAACTACCGGGACAGGGAGAAACGAGCAGTACTTC.

Note on this clone: Other DNA sequences in the same sample also yield this CDR3. The genes are TRBV6-5 and TRBJ1-3; TRBD1 is a possible D gene (5 bases). V lost 0 bases and J 0 bases, leaving 9 bases between the germline ends. The germline CDR1 and CDR2 sequences are MNHEY and SVGAGI. The CDR3 consists of 16 residues. CDR3 nucleotide sequence: TGTGCCAGCAGTTACTCGAGGGGCAACTCTGGAAACACCATATATTTT. Its translation is CASSYSRGNSGNTIYF.

This chain links TRBV15 with TRBJ1-3, with D unresolved. V lost 6 bases and J lost 0, with 6 bases in between. Germline V CDR1 and CDR2: LNHNV, YYDKDF (reference sequence). The length of the CDR3 is 13 residues. The CDR3 DNA reads TGTGCCACCAGTACTCACTCTGGAAACACCATATATTTT. Translation: CATSTHSGNTIYF.

In this sample, this clone turned up once. V gene TRBV19 combines with J gene TRBJ1-5; TRBD1 is a possible D gene (5 bases). Per the germline V gene, CDR1 is LNHDA and CDR2 is SQIVND (reference sequence). Trimming left V 7 bases short and J 8 bases short, with 21 bases between. The CDR3 runs to 15 residues. CDR3 in DNA: TGTGCCAGTACCCCGAGGGTAGGGGAAAATAAGCCCCAGCATTTT. It yields the protein CASTPRVGENKPQHF.

V gene TRBV10-3 combines with J gene TRBJ1-1; D gene unclear. V lost 10 bases and J lost 6, with 18 bases in between. CDR3 length equals 13 residues. Per the germline V gene, CDR1 is ENHRY and CDR2 is SYGVKD. The CDR3 is CATLPQVASEAFF. CDR3 nucleotide sequence: TGTGCCACGCTCCCACAAGTCGCCTCTGAAGCTTTCTTT.

For the CDR3, the DNA is TGTGCCAGCAACCAGAAGGGGACACCCTCCTACGAGCAGTACTTC. The encoded protein is CASNQKGTPSYEQYF. The chain is built from TRBV28 and TRBJ2-7; TRBD1 might be the D (6 bases). Per germline, CDR1 MDHEN and CDR2 SYDVKM. Trimming removed 7 bases at V and 0 bases at J, with 16 bases between. The CDR3 sequence is 15 residues long. Combining the CDR3 with reference TRBV28 and TRBJ2-7 gives the whole variable domain DVKVTQSSRYLVKRTGEKVFLECVQDMDHENMFWYRQDPGLGLRLIYFSYDVKMKEKGDIPEGYSVSREKKERFSLILESASTNQTSMYLCASNQKGTPSYEQYFGPGTRLTVT.

V usage is TRBV4-3 and J usage is TRBJ1-4, with D perhaps matching TRBD1 (5 bases). V was clipped by 0 bases and J by 2 bases, with 13 bases between them. There are 17 residues in the CDR3. CDR1 is LGHNA and CDR2 is YSLEER in the germline V gene. The CDR3 loop reads CASSQDPFGGTNEKLFF. The CDR3 nucleotides are TGCGCCAGCAGCCAAGACCCTTTTGGGGGGACTAATGAAAAACTGTTTTTT.

The rearrangement links TRBV7-2 to TRBJ1-1; 9 bases map to TRBD1. Losses at the gene ends were 5 bases for V and 8 bases for J; bases not matched to a gene: 6. The CDR3 runs to 13 residues. CDR1 SGHTA and CDR2 FQGNSA come from the germline V gene. This CDR3 is CASSQVDRGEAFF. The CDR3 DNA reads as TGTGCCAGCAGCCAAGTGGACAGGGGCGAAGCTTTCTTT.

The chain combines TRBV28 with TRBJ1-6; D not resolved. The CDR3 is made up of 14 amino acids. Germline-derived CDR1 and CDR2 are MDHEN and SYDVKM. V was pared by 6 bases and J by 9 bases, with 15 bases between. The CDR3 region is CASRPDPSGSPLHF. The CDR3 DNA reads as TGTGCCAGCAGGCCGGACCCTAGCGGTTCACCCCTCCACTTT.

This chain connects TRBV4-3 to TRBJ2-2; TRBD1 might be the D (6 bases). Trimming shortened V by 1 base and J by 3 bases, and 9 bases separated the two germline ends. Germline V gene sequence: CDR1 LGHNA, CDR2 YSLEER. The CDR3 has 15 amino acids. The CDR3 sequence is CASSQGDTYTGELFF. CDR3 nucleotides: TGCGCCAGCAGCCAAGGGGACACCTACACCGGGGAGCTGTTTTTT.

This clone was seen only once. The sample holds other DNA sequences that translate to the same CDR3. V is TRBV5-1 and J is TRBJ1-1, with a possible D match to TRBD1 (6 bases). This CDR3 comprises 13 residues. Germline-derived CDR1 and CDR2 are SGHRS and YFSETQ. The V end lost 1 base, the J end lost 3 bases, and 7 bases lay between the germline ends. CDR3 in DNA: TGCGCCAGCAGCTTGAAGGGGGACACTGAAGCTTTCTTT. Amino acid sequence: CASSLKGDTEAFF.

The chain is built from TRBV6-4 and TRBJ2-3; D remains unclear. The germline CDR1 and CDR2 sequences are MRHNA and SNTAGT. This CDR3 contains 16 residues. Trimming removed 3 bases at V and 3 bases at J, with 16 bases between. CDR3: CASSESAGERTDTQYF. The CDR3 region has the DNA TGTGCCAGCAGTGAGTCGGCCGGCGAAAGGACAGATACGCAGTATTTT.

The chain employs TRBV6-2 or TRBV6-3 and TRBJ2-6; D is undetermined. CDR3 length: 16 amino acids. V lost 5 bases and J lost 0, with 11 bases in between. Germline V lookup: CDR1 MNHEY, CDR2 SVGEGT. For the CDR3, the DNA is TGTGCCAGCAGTGTACACACCATCTCTGGGGCCAACGTCCTGACTTTC. It codes for CASSVHTISGANVLTF.

This chain links TRBV19 with TRBJ2-5, with 8 bases matching TRBD2. The germline gives CDR1 LNHDA, CDR2 SQIVND (reference sequence). The CDR3 length is 15 residues. V trimming: 10 bases; J trimming: 4 bases; junction bases outside the gene matches: 14. The CDR3 loop reads CATTTGASGGETQYF. The CDR3 DNA follows: TGTGCCACCACAACGGGAGCGAGCGGGGGAGAGACCCAGTACTTC.

In the case of this clone: Given the absence of the conserved phenylalanine or tryptophan at the CDR3 end, a read error is likely. The DNA is omitted, as the CDR3 cannot be located on it reliably, and the CDR3 follows TCRdb's listing. The chain is built from TRBV5-1 and TRBJ2-4; the table's D call, TRBD1, has no DNA check behind it. Germline CDR1 SGHRS, CDR2 YFSETQ. Ends included, the CDR3 has 13 residues. The CDR3 loop reads CASSLMSRDRAPP.

This clone was recorded only once. The J gene is TRBJ2-1, the V gene TRBV6-2 or TRBV6-3; TRBD2 matches at 12 bases. This CDR3 spans 16 amino acids. Germline CDR1 is MNHEY and CDR2 is SVGEGT. Trimming removed 5 bases from V and 6 bases from J; junction bases left unmatched: 8. CDR3 bases: TGTGCCAGCAGTCCCGCTAGCGGGGGGGTGTTCAATGAGCAGTTCTTC. This gives the protein CASSPASGGVFNEQFF.

A note on this clone: A junction end diverges from the germline sequence, so it may reflect a read error. The chain is built from TRBV5-8 and TRBJ2-3; the D call may be TRBD1 or TRBD2 (6 bases each). The length of the CDR3 is 15 residues. The germline V gene has CDR1 SGHTS and CDR2 YDEGEE. The CDR3 reads CTSSPGTGAADTQYF. CDR3 coding DNA: TGTACCAGCAGCCCGGGAACGGGGGCGGCAGATACGCAGTATTTT.